The 31 T cell receptor beta chains presented below share a single source sample, sequenced in a study of a mutant IDH1 vaccine in newly diagnosed glioma. Time point: week 35, safety follow-up. Every single dose of the vaccine, 300 ug of mutant IDH1 20-mer peptide, came with topical imiquimod. This table comes from immunoSEQ multiplex PCR, and its TCRdb copy is limited to in-frame clones, with some not included. This table has 25,000 to 30,000 clones, around 80% appearing once. The antigens these receptors bind are not known. This sample comprised PBMCs, obtained from a glioma patient whose treatment included an IDH1 peptide vaccine. These receptors were collected from a man aged 50 to 59 with glioma.

The chain joins TRBV19 to TRBJ2-5; no definite D call. Trimming took off 0 bases at V and 2 bases at J, with 10 bases between the two ends. This CDR3 contains 15 residues. Per germline, CDR1 LNHDA and CDR2 SQIVND (reference sequence). The CDR3 region is CASSIDHGQQETQYF. For the CDR3, the DNA is TGTGCCAGTAGTATAGATCATGGTCAGCAAGAGACCCAGTACTTC.

In its sample, this clone was seen a few times. CDR3 in amino acids: CASSPRRNRDTEAFF. CDR3 nucleotides: TGTGCCAGCTCACCCCGACGCAATCGGGACACTGAAGCTTTCTTT. The genes are TRBV18 and TRBJ1-1; the D is unclear. V lost 3 bases, J lost 3 bases, and 14 bases lay in between. Germline assignment: CDR1 KGHSH and CDR2 LQKENI. The CDR3 runs to 15 residues.

This chain connects TRBV9 to TRBJ2-1; 11 positions match TRBD2. The CDR3 covers 16 residues. V shed 2 bases, J shed 6 bases, and the junction held 7 bases outside the gene matches. Germline assignment: CDR1 SGDLS and CDR2 YYNGEE. Here the CDR3 DNA reads TGTGCCAGCAGCGTGGGACTAGCGGCTAATCGCAATGAGCAGTTCTTC. This encodes CASSVGLAANRNEQFF.

This sequence joins TRBV6-5 and TRBJ2-5, with unresolved D. The CDR3 length is 14 residues. Trimming removed 1 base at V and 5 bases at J, with 11 bases between. Germline V CDR1 and CDR2: MNHEY, SVGAGI. The CDR3 DNA reads TGTGCCAGCAGTTACTTTGGTGGCAGGGAGACCCAGTACTTC. Translating it yields CASSYFGGRETQYF.

The rearrangement joins TRBV2 to TRBJ1-5; no firm D call. The CDR3 covers 14 residues. The germline CDR1 and CDR2 sequences are SNHLY and FYNNEI. V lost 1 base and J lost 4, with 8 bases in between. The CDR3 coding sequence is TGTGCCAGCAGTGAAGGGGAGGGAAATCAGCCCCAGCATTTT. Translating it yields CASSEGEGNQPQHF. The whole variable domain, remainder taken from reference TRBV2 and TRBJ1-5, is EPEVTQTPSHQVTQMGQEVILRCVPISNHLYFYWYRQILGQKVEFLVSFYNNEISEKSEIFDDQFSVERPDGSNFTLKIRSTKLEDSAMYFCASSEGEGNQPQHFGDGTRLSIL.

V usage is TRBV14 and J usage is TRBJ1-2, with D perhaps TRBD1 (5 bases). V was clipped by 4 bases and J by 4 bases, with 7 bases between them. Germline V gene data show CDR1 as SGHDN and CDR2 as FVKESK. The CDR3 extends over 12 amino acids. The CDR3 nucleotides are TGTGCCAGCAGCCCCGGGGGCTATGGCTACACCTTC. This translates into CASSPGGYGYTF.

The chain carries TRBV6-6 and TRBJ2-2; D not resolved. Germline assignment: CDR1 MNHNY and CDR2 SVGAGI (reference sequence). The CDR3 is 12 residues long. The germline V and J ends were trimmed by 5 bases and 1 base, with 2 bases remaining between them. The CDR3 loop reads CASSRNTGELFF. CDR3 DNA sequence: TGTGCCAGCAGTCGGAACACCGGGGAGCTGTTTTTT.

The chain employs TRBV28 and TRBJ1-2; 9 bases are a match to TRBD1. CDR1 and CDR2 (germline): MDHEN, SYDVKM. The CDR3 has 14 amino acids. The ends lost 4 bases at V and 7 bases at J; junction bases unmatched: 7. The CDR3 bases are TGTGCCAGCAGTTACGGGACAGGGCAGGCTGGCTACACCTTC. Translating gives CASSYGTGQAGYTF.

The V and J genes are TRBV19 and TRBJ1-2; 9 bases fit TRBD1. V lost 7 bases and J lost 8; bases outside the gene matches: 11. CDR1 is LNHDA, CDR2 SQIVND, per germline (reference sequence). The CDR3 has 14 amino acids. The CDR3 bases are TGTGCCAGTACACTGTGGGGACAGGGAAAAGGCTACACCTTC. It specifies CASTLWGQGKGYTF. The variable domain in full, completed from reference TRBV19 and TRBJ1-2, reads DGGITQSPKYLFRKEGQNVTLSCEQNLNHDAMYWYRQDPGQGLRLIYYSQIVNDFQKGDIAEGYSVSREKKESFPLTVTSAQKNPTAFYLCASTLWGQGKGYTFGSGTRLTVV.

V is TRBV4-1 and J is TRBJ2-3; 9 bases agree with TRBD2. The CDR3 has 15 residues. Per germline, CDR1 MGHRA and CDR2 YSYEKL. Trimming at V came to 1 base and at J to 3 bases, leaving 2 bases not matched to a gene. The CDR3 sequence is CASSQVSGGTDTQYF. CDR3 bases: TGCGCCAGCAGCCAAGTTAGCGGGGGAACAGATACGCAGTATTTT.

The gene calls are TRBV25-1 and TRBJ1-2; 10 bases are a match to TRBD1. Germline V gives CDR1 MGHDK, CDR2 SYGVNS. V lost 6 bases and J lost 5; bases outside the gene matches: 9. This CDR3 has 15 residues. CDR3 sequence reads: CASSRGGTGDYGYTF. In DNA form, the CDR3 reads TGTGCCAGCAGCCGTGGGGGGACAGGGGATTATGGCTACACCTTC.

V and J are TRBV19 and TRBJ1-2; D gene uncertain. There are 15 residues in the CDR3. V lost 4 bases and J 1 base, leaving 13 bases between the germline ends. Germline-derived CDR1 and CDR2 are LNHDA and SQIVND (reference sequence). The CDR3 DNA reads as TGTGCCAGTAGTACCGGGGAAATTTTTAACTATGGCTACACCTTC. As protein: CASSTGEIFNYGYTF.

This chain uses TRBV4-1 with TRBJ1-1; no firm D call. Germline CDR1 MGHRA, CDR2 YSYEKL. Trimming stripped 1 base from V and 6 bases from J, with 9 bases between. The CDR3 loop spans 13 amino acids. The CDR3 region has the DNA TGCGCCAGCAGCCAAGTGGGTCGGCCTGAAGCTTTCTTT. This gives the protein CASSQVGRPEAFF.

The chain carries TRBV5-1 and TRBJ1-2; 7 nucleotides align to TRBD1. The CDR3 is made up of 16 amino acids. V was clipped by 3 bases and J by 4 bases; unmatched bases: 12. Germline CDR1 reads SGHRS; CDR2 reads YFSETQ. CDR3 loop: CASSYSDRETGYGYTF. CDR3 nucleotide sequence: TGCGCCAGCAGCTATTCAGACAGGGAAACGGGCTATGGCTACACCTTC.

This clone was detected only a few times. This chain links TRBV11-3 with TRBJ2-1; possible D gene TRBD1, 6 bases. The V end was cut by 5 bases, the J end by 0 bases, with 11 bases between. The germline gives CDR1 SGHNT, CDR2 YENEEA. The CDR3 has 15 residues. CDR3 in amino acids: CASSLGTTSYNEQFF. For the CDR3, the DNA is TGTGCCAGCAGCCTCGGGACAACCTCCTACAATGAGCAGTTCTTC. The entire variable domain, with the rest obtained from reference TRBV11-3 and TRBJ2-1, is as follows: EAGVVQSPRYKIIEKKQPVAFWCNPISGHNTLYWYLQNLGQGPELLIRYENEEAVDDSQLPKDRFSAERLKGVDSTLKIQPAELGDSAVYLCASSLGTTSYNEQFFGPGTRLTVL.

This clone has a handful of counts. The V and J genes are TRBV4-1 and TRBJ2-2; D not certain. Per germline, CDR1 MGHRA and CDR2 YSYEKL. Between the trimmed V and J ends, which lost 0 bases and 3 bases, there was a span of 5 bases. This CDR3 is 14 amino acids long. CDR3 sequence: CASSQDAHTGELFF. In nucleotides, the CDR3 is TGCGCCAGCAGCCAAGATGCGCACACCGGGGAGCTGTTTTTT.

The chain uses TRBV18 and TRBJ1-5; 7 bases match TRBD1. V shed 6 bases, J shed 2 bases, and the junction held 7 bases outside the gene matches. The germline CDR1 and CDR2 sequences are KGHSH and LQKENI. This CDR3 contains 15 residues. For the CDR3, the DNA is TGTGCCAGCTCGCCCGAGGGGGCGGGCAATCAGCCCCAGCATTTT. Its protein is CASSPEGAGNQPQHF.

This sequence joins TRBV6-5 and TRBJ1-3; D is ambiguous. CDR1 and CDR2 from the germline V gene are MNHEY and SVGAGI. The CDR3 is made up of 15 amino acids. V was trimmed by 4 bases and J by 0 bases, leaving 10 bases between them. The CDR3 sequence: CASSSDLYSGNTIYF. The CDR3 DNA reads TGTGCCAGCAGTTCCGACCTCTACTCTGGAAACACCATATATTTT.

CDR3 protein: CASSEGQVSSYEQYF. CDR3 bases: TGTGCCAGCAGCGAGGGACAAGTGAGCTCCTACGAGCAGTACTTC. This chain uses TRBV5-5 with TRBJ2-7; a possible D gene is TRBD1 (6 bases). Trimming cost V 4 bases and J 0 bases, with 14 bases left between them. Germline assignment: CDR1 SGHKS and CDR2 YYEKEE (reference sequence). There are 15 residues in the CDR3. The variable domain in full, with the rest retrieved from reference TRBV5-5 and TRBJ2-7, is DAGVTQSPTHLIKTRGQQVTLRCSPISGHKSVSWYQQVLGQGPQFIFQYYEKEERGRGNFPDRFSARQFPNYSSELNVNALLLGDSALYLCASSEGQVSSYEQYFGPGTRLTVT.

V is TRBV9 and J is TRBJ2-7; TRBD2 aligns across 10 bases. CDR1 is SGDLS, CDR2 YYNGEE, per germline. The CDR3 is made up of 16 amino acids. Trimming took 2 bases from V and 7 from J; bases not matched to a gene: 12. The CDR3 DNA follows: TGTGCCAGCAGCGTCCGTAGCGGGAGGCCACAAGGTGAGCAGTACTTC. Protein product: CASSVRSGRPQGEQYF. The full variable domain, rest sourced from reference TRBV9 and TRBJ2-7, is DSGVTQTPKHLITATGQRVTLRCSPRSGDLSVYWYQQSLDQGLQFLIQYYNGEERAKGNILERFSAQQFPDLHSELNLSSLELGDSALYFCASSVRSGRPQGEQYFGPGTRLTVT.

This clone was seen a single time. The chain is built from TRBV5-1 and TRBJ2-6, with 7 nucleotides matching TRBD1. Germline CDR1 reads SGHRS; CDR2 reads YFSETQ. The length of the CDR3 is 16 residues. Losses at the gene ends were 3 bases for V and 0 bases for J; bases not matched to a gene: 3. The DNA for the CDR3 is TGCGCCAGCAGCTCGGGACAGCCCTCTGGGGCCAACGTCCTGACTTTC. Translating it yields CASSSGQPSGANVLTF.

The chain employs TRBV6-6 and TRBJ2-7; 8 positions agree with TRBD2. Germline trimming cut 4 bases from V and 5 bases from J; bases unmatched to any gene: 7. This CDR3 spans 14 amino acids. Germline CDR1 MNHNY, CDR2 SVGAGI (reference sequence). CDR3 in amino acids: CASSSIAGRNEQYF. The CDR3 DNA reads as TGTGCCAGCAGTTCTATAGCGGGGCGAAACGAGCAGTACTTC.

This chain uses TRBV5-4 with TRBJ2-3, with D possibly matching TRBD2 (5 bases). Germline CDR1 and CDR2: SGHNT and YYREEE (reference sequence). Trimming stripped 0 bases from V and 0 bases from J, with 8 bases between. CDR3 length equals 15 residues. DNA for the CDR3: TGTGCCAGCAGCTTGGGAAGCGGTAGCACAGATACGCAGTATTTT. It yields the protein CASSLGSGSTDTQYF.

This sequence joins TRBV4-1 and TRBJ2-7; 8 positions agree with TRBD2. Trimming at V came to 1 base and at J to 0 bases, leaving 5 bases not matched to a gene. The germline gives CDR1 MGHRA, CDR2 YSYEKL. CDR3 length: 16 amino acids. DNA for the CDR3: TGCGCCAGCAGCCAAGCTCGGGGGGGGAGCTCCTACGAGCAGTACTTC. It yields the protein CASSQARGGSSYEQYF.

The table lists this clone with a few counts. The chain links TRBV6-1 to TRBJ1-4, with D possibly TRBD1 on 6 matching bases. V was clipped by 0 bases and J by 6 bases, with 11 bases between them. CDR1 is MNHNS and CDR2 is SASEGT in the germline V gene. CDR3 length: 15 amino acids. CDR3 DNA sequence: TGTGCCAGCAGTGAAGCGGTCAGGGGCGATGAAAAACTGTTTTTT. Encoded protein: CASSEAVRGDEKLFF.

The chain combines TRBV4-2 with TRBJ2-4; D is uncertain. Trimming stripped 6 bases from V and 0 bases from J, with 12 bases between. The CDR3 spans 15 residues. Germline V gives CDR1 LGHNA, CDR2 YNFKEQ. The CDR3, as DNA: TGTGCCAGCAGTCTCGACTCCCTAGCCAAAAACATTCAGTACTTC. It codes for CASSLDSLAKNIQYF.

This clone was detected only a few times. This rearrangement joins TRBV11-3 to TRBJ1-6; possible D gene TRBD1, 5 bases. With 1 base removed from V and 7 bases from J, the gap between germline ends came to 23 bases. The germline V gene has CDR1 SGHNT and CDR2 YENEEA. The CDR3 has 19 residues. For the CDR3, the DNA is TGTGCCAGCAGCTTAGCCCCCCTATTCCAGGGAGAGGACAATTCACCCCTCCACTTT. It yields the protein CASSLAPLFQGEDNSPLHF.

J is TRBJ2-2 and V is TRBV30; 11 positions match TRBD2. CDR3 length equals 14 residues. CDR1 is GTSNPN and CDR2 is SVGIG in the germline V gene (reference sequence). J was trimmed by 8 bases and V by 0 bases; bases with no gene match: 2. This CDR3 is CAWSVLAGVGELFF. In DNA form, the CDR3 reads TGTGCCTGGAGTGTACTAGCGGGGGTTGGGGAGCTGTTTTTT. Based on the CDR3 plus reference TRBV30 and TRBJ2-2, the full variable domain is SQTIHQWPATLVQPVGSPLSLECTVEGTSNPNLYWYRQAAGRGLQLLFYSVGIGQISSEVPQNLSASRPQDRQFILSSKKLLLSDSGFYLCAWSVLAGVGELFFGEGSRLTVL.

The V and J genes are TRBV11-2 and TRBJ2-1; TRBD2 matches 11 bases. With 5 bases clipped from V and 8 bases from J, the junction kept 11 bases outside the gene matches. The CDR3 consists of 16 residues. Germline V lookup: CDR1 SGHAT, CDR2 FQNNGV. The CDR3 nucleotides are TGTGCCAGCAGCAGACCGGGACTAGCGGCTTTCGATGAGCAGTTCTTC. It yields the protein CASSRPGLAAFDEQFF.

The chain has TRBV10-3 and TRBJ1-5; D is uncertain. The CDR3 totals 15 residues. Trimming pared 3 bases from V and 0 bases from J, leaving 9 bases between. Germline V gene data show CDR1 as ENHRY and CDR2 as SYGVKD. This chain's CDR3 is CAISEKGYSNQPQHF. The DNA of the CDR3 is TGTGCCATCAGTGAAAAGGGATATAGCAATCAGCCCCAGCATTTT.

This rearrangement joins TRBV27 to TRBJ2-2; 11 bases are shared with TRBD2. This CDR3 spans 18 amino acids. From germline, CDR1 is MNHEY and CDR2 SMNVEV (reference sequence). Trimming cost V 2 bases and J 5 bases; bases outside gene matches: 10. Written as DNA, the CDR3 is TGTGCCAGCAGTTTAACGGGGTCCCTAGCGGGAGGTACCGGGGAGCTGTTTTTT. This encodes CASSLTGSLAGGTGELFF.